Listed here are 20 T cell receptor beta chains from one sample, sequenced in a study of technical replicates of blood from four donors. The assay was immunoSEQ multiplex PCR, and TCRdb's table has in-frame clones only and misses some. The sample includes 90,000 or so clones, 95% of them seen just once. The sample was T cells isolated from PBMCs. All receptors derive from a human donor in good health.

This chain connects TRBV6-1 to TRBJ2-7; D gene ambiguous. From germline, CDR1 is MNHNS and CDR2 SASEGT. The CDR3 totals 11 residues. The V end lost 3 bases, the J end lost 4 bases, and 4 bases lay between the germline ends. CDR3 amino acids: CASSDSYEQYF. The CDR3 nucleotides read TGTGCCAGCAGTGACAGTTACGAGCAGTACTTC.

This clone was picked up a small number of times. The V and J genes are TRBV7-2 and TRBJ1-1; no clear D. From germline, CDR1 is SGHTA and CDR2 FQGNSA. The CDR3 has 14 amino acids. Trimming took 2 bases from V and 5 from J, leaving 12 bases between them. The CDR3 sequence is CASSLITGITEAFF. Written as DNA, the CDR3 is TGTGCCAGCAGCTTAATAACGGGGATAACTGAAGCTTTCTTT.

This chain uses TRBV2 with TRBJ2-1; TRBD2 is a possible D gene (6 bases). This CDR3 is 15 amino acids long. CDR1 and CDR2 (germline): SNHLY, FYNNEI. The CDR3 is CADKADSGGGNEQFF. For the CDR3, the DNA is TGTGCGGATAAGGCTGATAGCGGAGGAGGCAATGAGCAGTTCTTC.

CDR3 protein: CASSYSAEQYF. For the CDR3, the DNA is TGTGCCAGCAGTTACTCGGCCGAGCAGTACTTC. The gene calls are TRBV6-6 and TRBJ2-7; D remains ambiguous. This CDR3 region has 11 residues. Germline CDR1 reads MNHNY; CDR2 reads SVGAGI (reference sequence). V was trimmed by 0 bases and J by 6 bases, leaving 3 bases between them.

V is TRBV7-6 and J is TRBJ2-5, with 7 bases aligning to TRBD2. The CDR3 covers 15 residues. Germline lookup yields CDR1 SGHVS and CDR2 FNYEAQ. J lost 3 bases, V lost 4 bases, and 8 bases had no gene match. CDR3: CASSSPRGEEETQYF. CDR3 sequence (DNA): TGTGCCAGCAGCTCTCCTCGGGGGGAGGAAGAGACCCAGTACTTC.

The chain employs TRBV5-1 and TRBJ2-1; 8 bases align to TRBD2. This CDR3 has 17 amino acids. V lost 3 bases, J lost 2 bases, and 10 bases stayed unmatched. Germline CDR1 is SGHRS and CDR2 is YFSETQ. CDR3 bases: TGCGCCAGCAGCTCCCCGGGTAGCGGGATGGCCTACAATGAGCAGTTCTTC. Translation gives CASSSPGSGMAYNEQFF.

The chain joins TRBV28 to TRBJ2-2; 9 positions match TRBD1. Trimming cost V 5 bases and J 0 bases; bases outside gene matches: 1. Germline lookup yields CDR1 MDHEN and CDR2 SYDVKM. The CDR3 has 15 amino acids. In nucleotides, the CDR3 is TGTGCCAGCAGTAGGGACAGGGCGAACACCGGGGAGCTGTTTTTT. It specifies CASSRDRANTGELFF.

The chain recombines TRBV28 with TRBJ1-1; D call uncertain. This CDR3 is built from 13 residues. Germline V gene data show CDR1 as MDHEN and CDR2 as SYDVKM. Deletions cut 3 bases from V and 8 bases from J, with 13 bases between. The CDR3 loop reads CASSLSHRLEAFF. CDR3 nucleotide sequence: TGTGCCAGCAGTTTGTCGCACCGACTAGAAGCTTTCTTT.

The chain has TRBV7-9 and TRBJ2-3; TRBD2 agrees at 12 bases. Germline V gene lookup returns CDR1 SEHNR and CDR2 FQNEAQ (reference sequence). The CDR3 has 18 amino acids. With 3 bases clipped from V and 1 base from J, the junction kept 8 bases outside the gene matches. In DNA form, the CDR3 reads TGTGCCAGCAGCTTTACTAGCGGGAGGATCGGCGGCACAGATACGCAGTATTTT. Its protein product is CASSFTSGRIGGTDTQYF.

In its sample, this clone was seen once. This CDR3 is CASNTQHEGLSYNEQFF. CDR3 nucleotide sequence: TGTGCCAGTAACACGCAACATGAGGGCCTATCCTACAATGAGCAGTTCTTC. The chain employs TRBV19 and TRBJ2-1; tentatively, D is TRBD2 (5 bases). CDR1 and CDR2 from the germline V gene are LNHDA and SQIVND (reference sequence). V lost 7 bases, J lost 1 base, and 20 bases lay in between. The CDR3 spans 17 residues.

This sequence joins TRBV29-1 and TRBJ2-7; 7 nucleotides match TRBD1. This CDR3 has 14 amino acids. Germline lookup yields CDR1 SQVTM and CDR2 ANQGSEA. V was clipped by 6 bases and J by 3 bases; unmatched bases: 11. The CDR3 region has the DNA TGCAGCGTATCAGACAGGGAAGGCCGCTACGAGCAGTACTTC. Translating it yields CSVSDREGRYEQYF.

The chain uses TRBV28 and TRBJ2-7; 10 bases agree with TRBD1. The germline V gene encodes CDR1 MDHEN and CDR2 SYDVKM. The CDR3 is 14 amino acids. V lost 8 bases and J lost 11; bases outside the gene matches: 15. The CDR3 spells CASSSTGGPLIKYF. DNA for the CDR3: TGTGCCAGCTCATCGACAGGGGGCCCACTTATTAAGTACTTC.

The V gene is TRBV6-5, the J gene TRBJ1-1; D not certain. Deletions cut 5 bases from V and 0 bases from J, with 13 bases between. This CDR3 is 15 amino acids long. Per germline, CDR1 MNHEY and CDR2 SVGAGI. CDR3 region: CASSDYWEMNTEAFF. DNA of the CDR3: TGTGCCAGCAGTGACTACTGGGAGATGAACACTGAAGCTTTCTTT.

The chain combines TRBV28 with TRBJ1-5, with 8 bases matching TRBD1. The CDR3 has 15 amino acids. Germline values: CDR1 MDHEN, CDR2 SYDVKM. V lost 4 bases, J lost 0 bases, and 2 bases stayed unmatched. CDR3 DNA sequence: TGTGCCAGCAGTTGGGACAGGTATAGCAATCAGCCCCAGCATTTT. Translation: CASSWDRYSNQPQHF.

The CDR3 is CATSRAAGNYEQYF. In nucleotides, the CDR3 is TGTGCCACCAGCAGAGCTGCGGGGAACTACGAGCAGTACTTC. The chain combines TRBV15 with TRBJ2-7; D might be TRBD2 (6 bases). CDR1 and CDR2 (germline): LNHNV, YYDKDF (reference sequence). The V end lost 1 base, the J end lost 3 bases, and 10 bases lay between the germline ends. The CDR3 sequence is 14 residues long.

The chain employs TRBV6-5 and TRBJ2-2, with TRBD1 matching 12 bases. CDR3 length: 16 residues. The germline gives CDR1 MNHEY, CDR2 SVGAGI. Trimming at V came to 0 bases and at J to 7 bases, leaving 3 bases not matched to a gene. The CDR3 region is CASSYSGQGAGGELFF. The DNA of the CDR3 is TGTGCCAGCAGTTACTCGGGACAGGGGGCTGGCGGGGAGCTGTTTTTT.

This chain connects TRBV4-1 to TRBJ2-5, with D possibly being TRBD2 (5 bases). Deletions cut 0 bases from V and 6 bases from J, with 14 bases between. CDR3 size: 15 residues. The V gene's germline CDR1 is MGHRA and CDR2 YSYEKL. The CDR3 DNA follows: TGCGCCAGCAGCCAAGAATACACCTGGGAGAAGACCCAGTACTTC. Translation: CASSQEYTWEKTQYF.

V is TRBV28 and J is TRBJ2-7, with TRBD2 as a possible D gene (6 bases). Germline V gives CDR1 MDHEN, CDR2 SYDVKM. The CDR3 consists of 15 residues. V lost 5 bases and J 1 base, leaving 15 bases between the germline ends. In DNA form, the CDR3 reads TGTGCCAGCAGTGCTCCGGGACTGGATTCCTACGAGCAGTACTTC. It specifies CASSAPGLDSYEQYF.

The rearrangement joins TRBV7-9 to TRBJ2-3; 10 bases match TRBD1. This CDR3 has 12 residues. The germline CDR1 and CDR2 sequences are SEHNR and FQNEAQ (reference sequence). CDR3 nucleotide sequence: TGTGCGGGACAGGGGTGGGCAGATACGCAGTATTTT. Amino acids: CAGQGWADTQYF.

This clone appeared once. Here the CDR3 reads CASSQENSRGDEQYF. The CDR3 coding sequence is TGCGCCAGCAGCCAAGAAAACTCGCGGGGGGACGAGCAGTACTTC. The J gene is TRBJ2-7, the V gene TRBV4-3; 8 bases map to TRBD2. J was trimmed by 5 bases and V by 0 bases; bases with no gene match: 6. The length of the CDR3 is 15 residues. Germline CDR1 LGHNA, CDR2 YSLEER.